Each of the 10 T cell receptor beta chains below was sequenced from the same sample in a study of technical replicates of blood from a handful of donors. Data came from immunoSEQ multiplex PCR; TCRdb stores just in-frame clones and leaves some out. In the table there are approximately 59,000 clones, about 95% of which are singletons. The sample taken for sequencing was PBMCs. Source of these receptors: a human donor in good health. Some clones in this sample may be carry-over from other donors' samples.

This clone has only one observation. The CDR3 spells CASSVDRGSGETQYF. In DNA, the CDR3 is TGTGCCAGCAGCGTAGACAGGGGTTCGGGGGAGACCCAGTACTTC. The chain recombines TRBV9 with TRBJ2-5; TRBD1 matches at 7 bases. Trimming cost V 0 bases and J 5 bases; bases outside gene matches: 7. CDR1 is SGDLS and CDR2 is YYNGEE in the germline V gene. The CDR3 contains 15 residues.

The V and J genes are TRBV7-9 and TRBJ2-7, with D perhaps matching TRBD1 (5 bases). The germline CDR1 and CDR2 sequences are SEHNR and FQNEAQ (reference sequence). CDR3 length equals 15 residues. Trimming pared 5 bases from V and 6 bases from J, leaving 20 bases between. CDR3 DNA sequence: TGTGCCAGCAGCCGCTTTGACAGACCCCGTGGCGAGCAGTACTTC. Translating it yields CASSRFDRPRGEQYF.

This rearrangement joins TRBV9 to TRBJ2-1; 15 bases agree with TRBD2. The CDR3 totals 16 residues. V was pared by 7 bases and J by 8 bases, with 10 bases of the junction left unmatched. Germline V gives CDR1 SGDLS, CDR2 YYNGEE. The CDR3 region is CASARMGLAGGDEQFF. The CDR3 nucleotides read TGTGCCAGCGCACGTATGGGACTAGCGGGAGGCGATGAGCAGTTCTTC.

The chain employs TRBV5-1 and TRBJ2-1; maybe TRBD1 (5 bases). CDR3 length equals 13 residues. V was clipped by 5 bases and J by 5 bases, with 11 bases between them. The germline CDR1 and CDR2 sequences are SGHRS and YFSETQ. CDR3 DNA sequence: TGCGCCAGCAGGAAGGGGCCCAACAATGAGCAGTTCTTC. Its protein is CASRKGPNNEQFF. The whole variable domain, filled in from reference TRBV5-1 and TRBJ2-1, reads KAGVTQTPRYLIKTRGQQVTLSCSPISGHRSVSWYQQTPGQGLQFLFEYFSETQRNKGNFPGRFSGRQFSNSRSEMNVSTLELGDSALYLCASRKGPNNEQFFGPGTRLTVL.

The V call is TRBV11-1, the J call TRBJ2-2; D is uncertain. The CDR3 extends over 16 amino acids. Germline V gene lookup returns CDR1 SGHAT and CDR2 FQDESV (reference sequence). Trimming left V 3 bases short and J 0 bases short, with 11 bases between. As DNA, the CDR3 is TGTGCCAGCAGCTTTACAAGATACCCGAACACCGGGGAGCTGTTTTTT. It is translated as CASSFTRYPNTGELFF.

This clone was found a few times. This sequence joins TRBV30 and TRBJ1-1; 8 positions match TRBD1. The trim removed 4 bases at V and 5 bases at J, leaving 6 bases unmatched. The germline V gene encodes CDR1 GTSNPN and CDR2 SVGIG (reference sequence). CDR3 length: 13 amino acids. The CDR3 reads CAWTTGGGTEAFF. For the CDR3, the DNA is TGTGCCTGGACCACAGGGGGAGGGACTGAAGCTTTCTTT.

The chain employs TRBV6-5 and TRBJ2-7; no clear D. In germline, CDR1 is MNHEY, CDR2 SVGAGI. Trimming left V 4 bases short and J 4 bases short, with 8 bases between. The CDR3 has 12 amino acids. CDR3 DNA: TGTGCCAGCAGTTCCTACCTGTACGAGCAGTACTTC. It is translated as CASSSYLYEQYF.

This chain links TRBV9 with TRBJ2-1, with D unresolved. Per germline, CDR1 SGDLS and CDR2 YYNGEE. Trimming stripped 2 bases from V and 9 bases from J, with 9 bases between. This CDR3 comprises 12 residues. The CDR3 DNA reads as TGTGCCAGCAGCGTCCCCCCCGGTGAGCAGTTCTTC. Its translation is CASSVPPGEQFF.

V usage is TRBV19 and J usage is TRBJ1-4; tentatively, D is TRBD1 (6 bases). Germline CDR1 reads LNHDA; CDR2 reads SQIVND (reference sequence). Trimming stripped 3 bases from V and 0 bases from J, with 11 bases between. The CDR3 is made up of 16 amino acids. The CDR3 DNA follows: TGTGCCAGTAGTATTGGGGGCGGAGCAACTAATGAAAAACTGTTTTTT. Its protein is CASSIGGGATNEKLFF.

The count of this clone is one. The chain uses TRBV29-1 and TRBJ1-2; D may be TRBD1 (6 bases). Germline V gives CDR1 SQVTM, CDR2 ANQGSEA. The V end was cut by 6 bases, the J end by 4 bases, with 15 bases between. The CDR3 has 13 amino acids. CDR3 sequence reads: CSVLLGGAYGYTF. The CDR3 DNA is TGCAGCGTCCTTCTGGGGGGGGCCTATGGCTACACCTTC.